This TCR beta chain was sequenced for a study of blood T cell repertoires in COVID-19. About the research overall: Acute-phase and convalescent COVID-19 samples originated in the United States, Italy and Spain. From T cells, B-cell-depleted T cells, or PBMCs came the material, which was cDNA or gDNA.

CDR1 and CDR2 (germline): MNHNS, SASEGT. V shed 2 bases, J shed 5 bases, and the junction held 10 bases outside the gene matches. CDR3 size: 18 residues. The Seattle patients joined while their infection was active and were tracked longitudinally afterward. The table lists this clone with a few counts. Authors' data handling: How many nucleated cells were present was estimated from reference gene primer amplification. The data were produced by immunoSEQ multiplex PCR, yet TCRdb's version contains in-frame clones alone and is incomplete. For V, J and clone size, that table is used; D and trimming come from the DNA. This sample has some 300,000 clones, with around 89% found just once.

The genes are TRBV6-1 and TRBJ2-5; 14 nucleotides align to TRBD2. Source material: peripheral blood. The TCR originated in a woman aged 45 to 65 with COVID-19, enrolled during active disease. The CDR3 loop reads CASSEPDRGLAGVETQYF. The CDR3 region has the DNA TGTGCCAGCAGTGAACCGGACAGGGGACTAGCGGGAGTCGAGACCCAGTACTTC.